This passage covers 26 T cell receptor beta chains from one sample sequenced in a study of blood T cell repertoires in COVID-19. Using immunoSEQ multiplex PCR, the repertoire was profiled, and TCRdb retains in-frame clones only, with some absent. The data contain fewer than 200,000 clones, 80% to 90% of them singletons. Sample: peripheral blood. The receptor set was obtained from a man aged 18 to 30 who had recovered from COVID-19.

This clone was detected a few times. The J gene is TRBJ1-6, the V gene TRBV2, with D uncertain. There are 14 residues in the CDR3. The germline V gene has CDR1 SNHLY and CDR2 FYNNEI. The ends were cut back, 7 bases at V and 6 bases at J, with 13 bases in the middle. The CDR3 DNA reads as TGTGCCAGCACCCCTGAACAGTTTAATTCACCCCTCCACTTT. Protein product: CASTPEQFNSPLHF.

V gene TRBV6-2 or TRBV6-3 combines with J gene TRBJ2-4; possible D gene TRBD1, 5 bases. The V end lost 4 bases, the J end lost 6 bases, and 16 bases lay between the germline ends. CDR1 and CDR2 (germline): MNHEY, SVGEGT. The CDR3 sequence is 15 residues long. The CDR3 sequence is CASSSAGQKANIQYF. The DNA for the CDR3 is TGTGCCAGCAGTTCCGCAGGGCAGAAAGCAAACATTCAGTACTTC.

The V and J genes are TRBV25-1 and TRBJ1-1; unclear D gene. V lost 4 bases and J 4 bases, leaving 10 bases between the germline ends. This CDR3 has 13 amino acids. CDR1 is MGHDK and CDR2 is SYGVNS in the germline V gene. CDR3 residues: CASSGEYGTEAFF. In nucleotides, the CDR3 is TGTGCCAGCAGTGGGGAGTATGGCACTGAAGCTTTCTTT.

The J gene is TRBJ2-1, the V gene TRBV27; 8 positions match TRBD1. V lost 6 bases to trimming and J lost 6 bases; unmatched junction nucleotides: 7. In germline, CDR1 is MNHEY, CDR2 SMNVEV (reference sequence). This CDR3 has 14 amino acids. The chain's CDR3 is CASSLRGTGNEQFF. The CDR3 coding sequence is TGTGCCAGCAGCCTCAGGGGGACAGGCAATGAGCAGTTCTTC.

This clone appeared a single time. The chain recombines TRBV18 with TRBJ2-1, with 7 bases identical to TRBD2. The ends lost 4 bases at V and 5 bases at J; junction bases unmatched: 5. This CDR3 has 14 amino acids. Looked up from germline, CDR1 is KGHSH and CDR2 is LQKENI. This chain's CDR3 is CASSRGGVNNEQFF. In nucleotides, the CDR3 is TGTGCCAGCTCACGGGGGGGAGTCAACAATGAGCAGTTCTTC.

The chain has TRBV5-4 and TRBJ1-1; 9 bases line up with TRBD1. The junction had 6 bases not matched to a gene; V was cut back by 4 bases and J by 5 bases. Per germline, CDR1 SGHNT and CDR2 YYREEE (reference sequence). The CDR3 length is 14 residues. The CDR3 DNA sequence: TGTGCCAGCAGCAGTCGACAGGGGGGGACTGAAGCTTTCTTT. This gives the protein CASSSRQGGTEAFF.

This clone is a singleton in its sample. This rearrangement joins TRBV2 to TRBJ1-6; D is unresolved. Between the trimmed V and J ends, which lost 3 bases and 10 bases, there was a span of 10 bases. The germline CDR1 and CDR2 sequences are SNHLY and FYNNEI. The CDR3 is 13 residues long. The CDR3 DNA reads as TGTGCCAGCAGTGACGAGGGTCCCTCACCCCTCCACTTT. Residues: CASSDEGPSPLHF.

This chain connects TRBV27 to TRBJ1-1, with 9 bases identical to TRBD1. The germline CDR1 and CDR2 sequences are MNHEY and SMNVEV (reference sequence). Losses at the gene ends were 4 bases for V and 4 bases for J; bases not matched to a gene: 19. The CDR3 extends over 19 amino acids. This CDR3 is CASSSFTGTGSRRGTEAFF. In nucleotides, the CDR3 is TGTGCCAGCAGTTCCTTTACCGGGACAGGGTCCCGTAGGGGCACTGAAGCTTTCTTT.

This clone has just one count. The rearrangement uses TRBV4-1 and TRBJ2-3; tentative D call: TRBD2 (5 bases). In germline, CDR1 is MGHRA, CDR2 YSYEKL. The CDR3 covers 16 residues. Trimming pared 1 base from V and 3 bases from J, leaving 14 bases between. The DNA of the CDR3 is TGCGCCAGCAGCCAAGTGTTGGGGAGAGGTACAGATACGCAGTATTTT. Translating it yields CASSQVLGRGTDTQYF.

This chain uses TRBV7-2 with TRBJ1-3, with unresolved D. Germline V gives CDR1 SGHTA, CDR2 FQGNSA. Deletions cut 6 bases from V and 6 bases from J, with 18 bases between. The CDR3 sequence is 15 residues long. The CDR3 DNA reads as TGTGCCAGCAGAAATCCCGGAGTTGCCGTAAACACCATATATTTT. Its protein product is CASRNPGVAVNTIYF.

J is TRBJ1-2 and V is TRBV10-3; 10 bases are a match to TRBD1. CDR1 is ENHRY, CDR2 SYGVKD, per germline. V shed 9 bases, J shed 2 bases, and the junction held 9 bases outside the gene matches. The length of the CDR3 is 15 residues. The CDR3 region has the DNA TGTGCCATACAAAATCAGGGACAGGGGAACTATGGCTACACCTTC. Protein product: CAIQNQGQGNYGYTF.

The CDR3 bases are TGTGCTAGTGGGCCCATTAGCTGCTGCACAGATACGCAGTATTTT. It codes for CASGPISCCTDTQYF. This chain connects TRBV12-5 to TRBJ2-3; D is ambiguous. Germline CDR1 and CDR2: LGHNT and FRNRAP. Trimming stripped 6 bases from V and 1 base from J, with 14 bases between. The CDR3 contains 15 residues.

V is TRBV5-1 and J is TRBJ2-7, with D perhaps matching TRBD1 (6 bases). The CDR3 loop spans 18 amino acids. The V gene's germline CDR1 is SGHRS and CDR2 YFSETQ. Trimming removed 0 bases at V and 2 bases at J, with 21 bases between. The CDR3 is CASSLAPPTGTKPYEQYF. CDR3 sequence (DNA): TGCGCCAGCAGCTTGGCGCCCCCGACCGGGACAAAACCCTACGAGCAGTACTTC.

This clone was picked up one time. J is TRBJ2-6 and V is TRBV5-1; tentative D call: TRBD2 (5 bases). The CDR3 contains 17 residues. V lost 0 bases to trimming and J lost 0 bases, with 10 bases between them. Germline-derived CDR1 and CDR2 are SGHRS and YFSETQ. The CDR3 loop is CASSLGATSSGANVLTF. The CDR3 DNA sequence: TGCGCCAGCAGCTTGGGGGCAACTAGCTCTGGGGCCAACGTCCTGACTTTC. Full variable domain (outside the CDR3, taken from reference TRBV5-1 and TRBJ2-6): KAGVTQTPRYLIKTRGQQVTLSCSPISGHRSVSWYQQTPGQGLQFLFEYFSETQRNKGNFPGRFSGRQFSNSRSEMNVSTLELGDSALYLCASSLGATSSGANVLTFGAGSRLTVL.

The chain carries TRBV27 and TRBJ2-3, with TRBD1 matching over 8 bases. The trim removed 10 bases at V and 1 base at J, leaving 4 bases unmatched. This CDR3 is built from 13 residues. CDR1 MNHEY and CDR2 SMNVEV come from the germline V gene (reference sequence). This chain's CDR3 is CATGGQGTDTQYF. The CDR3, as DNA: TGTGCCACCGGGGGACAGGGCACAGATACGCAGTATTTT.

The V call is TRBV29-1, the J call TRBJ2-1; D gene uncertain. Germline loops: CDR1 SQVTM, CDR2 ANQGSEA. This CDR3 is built from 13 residues. The V end lost 6 bases, the J end lost 0 bases, and 9 bases lay between the germline ends. The chain's CDR3 is CSVAVSSYNEQFF. The CDR3 nucleotides read TGCAGCGTGGCGGTTAGCTCCTACAATGAGCAGTTCTTC.

This chain uses TRBV24-1 with TRBJ2-3, with D possibly matching TRBD2 (7 bases). CDR1 KGHDR and CDR2 SFDVKD come from the germline V gene. This CDR3 has 13 residues. Trimming shortened V by 9 bases and J by 3 bases, and 12 bases separated the two germline ends. The chain's CDR3 is CATGGGITDTQYF. The CDR3 bases are TGTGCCACCGGGGGGGGCATAACAGATACGCAGTATTTT.

A word on this clone: The sample has other DNA sequences that encode this CDR3 too. J is TRBJ2-7 and V is TRBV9, with 10 bases aligning to TRBD1. V lost 2 bases and J lost 2; bases outside the gene matches: 4. The CDR3 length is 15 residues. Germline V lookup: CDR1 SGDLS, CDR2 YYNGEE. The CDR3 region has the DNA TGTGCCAGCAGCGTGGGGGGACAGGGGCCCTACGAGCAGTACTTC. Translating gives CASSVGGQGPYEQYF.

This clone has only a few counts. The CDR3 loop reads CASSPTSGLYNEQFF. CDR3 nucleotides: TGCGCCAGCAGCCCGACTAGCGGGCTCTACAATGAGCAGTTCTTC. The chain recombines TRBV4-1 with TRBJ2-1; TRBD2 matches 10 bases. This CDR3 has 15 amino acids. Germline assignment: CDR1 MGHRA and CDR2 YSYEKL. V gave up 4 bases and J gave up 3 bases; unmatched junction bases: 3.

The chain recombines TRBV19 with TRBJ1-1; D ambiguous. Germline CDR1 is LNHDA and CDR2 is SQIVND (reference sequence). Trimming shortened V by 5 bases and J by 8 bases, and 9 bases separated the two germline ends. This CDR3 comprises 11 residues. The CDR3, as DNA: TGTGCCAGTAGTCCCGAGATGGAAGCTTTCTTT. Its translation is CASSPEMEAFF.

This clone was observed a single time. This chain connects TRBV19 to TRBJ2-7, with a possible D match to TRBD1 (5 bases). The germline gives CDR1 LNHDA, CDR2 SQIVND (reference sequence). V gave up 5 bases and J gave up 5 bases, with 13 bases separating them. There are 13 residues in the CDR3. CDR3 residues: CASSAGKGNEQYF. CDR3 in DNA: TGTGCCAGTAGTGCAGGGAAGGGAAACGAGCAGTACTTC.

This sequence joins TRBV6-5 and TRBJ1-1; TRBD1 is a possible D gene (5 bases). V was clipped by 2 bases and J by 5 bases, with 12 bases between them. CDR1 and CDR2 (germline): MNHEY, SVGAGI. The CDR3 is 14 residues long. CDR3 DNA: TGTGCCAGCAGTTACGGGAAGGGGAGGACTGAAGCTTTCTTT. Its translation is CASSYGKGRTEAFF.

The chain uses TRBV12-3 or TRBV12-4 and TRBJ1-1; 7 bases are a match to TRBD1. The CDR3 extends over 13 amino acids. Trimming took 6 bases from V and 2 from J; bases not matched to a gene: 3. The CDR3, as DNA: TGTGCCAGCAGCCCAGGGGGAAACACTGAAGCTTTCTTT. Its protein is CASSPGGNTEAFF.

V gene TRBV19 combines with J gene TRBJ2-1; 9 nucleotides line up with TRBD2. Germline V gene data show CDR1 as LNHDA and CDR2 as SQIVND (reference sequence). CDR3 length: 15 amino acids. Trimming took 2 bases from V and 3 from J; bases not matched to a gene: 2. Here the CDR3 DNA reads TGTGCCAGTAGTATACTAGCGGGATACTACAATGAGCAGTTCTTC. Its protein product is CASSILAGYYNEQFF.

This clone was picked up a small number of times. This rearrangement joins TRBV29-1 to TRBJ1-5; D is uncertain. CDR3 size: 13 residues. V was cut by 4 bases and J by 2 bases, with 9 bases left in between. The germline gives CDR1 SQVTM, CDR2 ANQGSEA. CDR3 DNA: TGCAGCGTTGTCTGGAGCGGCAATCAGCCCCAGCATTTT. This sequence encodes CSVVWSGNQPQHF.

The chain couples TRBV2 to TRBJ2-7; TRBD2 is a possible D gene (7 bases). This CDR3 has 13 residues. Trimming stripped 0 bases from V and 6 bases from J, with 9 bases between. Germline CDR1 SNHLY, CDR2 FYNNEI. CDR3 in DNA: TGTGCCAGCAGTGAAGCCGGGGGGCGCGAGCAGTACTTC. It translates to CASSEAGGREQYF.